The clone carrying this T cell receptor (beta chain) showed up just once. This CDR3 comprises 14 residues. Germline-derived CDR1 and CDR2 are SGHTA and FQGNSA. V was pared by 7 bases and J by 4 bases, with 17 bases between. The sample comes from a study of cytomegalovirus exposure and HLA in healthy donors. The PCR ran on 60 Vbeta and 13 Jbeta primers. Libraries were prepared by immunoSEQ multiplex PCR; TCRdb keeps only in-frame clonotypes and omits some of them. The top ten hold approximately 3.6% of the sample, which has tens of thousands of clones, under 90% seen once. The specimen sequenced was PBMCs. The genes are TRBV7-2 and TRBJ2-7, with a possible D match to TRBD2 (7 bases). This receptor was obtained from a woman in her 40s in good health and CMV-seronegative. For the CDR3, the DNA is TGTGCCAGCAACCGGGGGGCAGGGAGATACGAGCAGTACTTC. Translation: CASNRGAGRYEQYF.